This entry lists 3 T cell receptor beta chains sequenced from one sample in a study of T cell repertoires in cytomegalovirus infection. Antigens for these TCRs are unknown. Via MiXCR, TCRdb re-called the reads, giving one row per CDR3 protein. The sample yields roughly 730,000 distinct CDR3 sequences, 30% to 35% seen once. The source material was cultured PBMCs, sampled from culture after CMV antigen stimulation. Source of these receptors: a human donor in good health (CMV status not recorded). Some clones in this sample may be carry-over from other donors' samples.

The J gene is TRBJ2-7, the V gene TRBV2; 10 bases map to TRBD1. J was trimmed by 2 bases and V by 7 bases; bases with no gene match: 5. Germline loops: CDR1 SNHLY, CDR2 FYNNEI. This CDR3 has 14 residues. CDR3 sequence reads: CASIRDRGPYEQYF. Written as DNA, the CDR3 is TGTGCCAGCATCCGGGACAGGGGACCCTACGAGCAGTACTTC.

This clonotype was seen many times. The CDR3 region has the DNA TGTGCCAGCAGCTTACTAGCTAGCTCCTACGAGCAGTACTTC. Translation: CASSLLASSYEQYF. The chain couples TRBV7-2 to TRBJ2-7; tentatively, D is TRBD2 (5 bases). This CDR3 region has 14 residues. V was clipped by 2 bases and J by 0 bases, with 8 bases between them. From germline, CDR1 is SGHTA and CDR2 FQGNSA.

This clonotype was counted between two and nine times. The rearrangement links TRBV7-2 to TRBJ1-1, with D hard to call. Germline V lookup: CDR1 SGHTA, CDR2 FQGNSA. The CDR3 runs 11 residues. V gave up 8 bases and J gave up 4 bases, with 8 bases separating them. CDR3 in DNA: TGTGCCAGCGGAGTAAGCACTGAAGCTTTCTTT. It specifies CASGVSTEAFF. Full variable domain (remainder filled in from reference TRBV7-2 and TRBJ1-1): GAGVSQSPSNKVTEKGKDVELRCDPISGHTALYWYRQSLGQGLEFLIYFQGNSAPDKSGLPSDRFSAERTGGSVSTLTIQRTQQEDSAVYLCASGVSTEAFFGQGTRLTVV.